Below are 23 T cell receptor beta chains sequenced from a single sample in a study of T cell responses to AZD1222 COVID-19 vaccine. Using immunoSEQ multiplex PCR, the repertoire was profiled, and TCRdb retains in-frame clones only, with some absent. The sample carries about 94,000 clones, nearly 90% recorded once. Specimen: peripheral blood, collected on day 0 of AZD1222 vaccination. The origin of the receptors is an adult in good health.

The gene calls are TRBV5-4 and TRBJ1-1; D possibly corresponds to TRBD1 (6 bases). Deletions cut 5 bases from V and 3 bases from J, with 11 bases between. Germline CDR1 reads SGHNT; CDR2 reads YYREEE (reference sequence). The CDR3 is made up of 13 amino acids. CDR3 protein: CASRQGGYTEAFF. CDR3 in DNA: TGTGCCAGCAGGCAAGGGGGGTACACTGAAGCTTTCTTT.

With regard to this clone: This same CDR3 is encoded by further DNA sequences in the sample. This chain connects TRBV6-5 to TRBJ2-7; tentative D call: TRBD1 (6 bases). The CDR3 consists of 14 residues. CDR1 is MNHEY and CDR2 is SVGAGI in the germline V gene. Trimming took off 0 bases at V and 1 base at J, with 7 bases between the two ends. CDR3 loop: CASSYSRGSYEQYF. In DNA form, the CDR3 reads TGTGCCAGCAGTTACTCGAGGGGGTCCTACGAGCAGTACTTC.

This clone was observed a handful of times. The chain links TRBV7-3 to TRBJ2-3, with D hard to call. This CDR3 spans 14 amino acids. V dropped 0 bases and J dropped 5 bases, with 9 bases sitting between them. Per the germline V gene, CDR1 is SGHTA and CDR2 is FQGTGA. This CDR3 reads CASSLTWDGDTQYF. The CDR3 region has the DNA TGTGCCAGCAGCTTAACTTGGGATGGAGATACGCAGTATTTT.

The rearrangement links TRBV9 to TRBJ1-3, with 7 bases lining up with TRBD1. There are 14 residues in the CDR3. Germline V gene lookup returns CDR1 SGDLS and CDR2 YYNGEE. V lost 4 bases to trimming and J lost 3 bases; unmatched junction nucleotides: 4. The CDR3 sequence: CASSIAGGGNTIYF. CDR3 DNA sequence: TGTGCCAGCAGCATCGCAGGGGGTGGAAACACCATATATTTT.

The chain links TRBV7-3 to TRBJ2-2; a weak D match, TRBD1 (5 bases). The V gene lost 1 base and the J gene lost 7 bases, with 7 bases spanning the gap. This CDR3 has 13 residues. Germline CDR1 and CDR2: SGHTA and FQGTGA. The CDR3 DNA reads TGTGCCAGCAGCTTAATAGGGGTCGGGGAGCTGTTTTTT. It is translated as CASSLIGVGELFF.

This clone appeared a single time. The V gene is TRBV30, the J gene TRBJ2-5; TRBD1 matches at 8 bases. The germline V gene encodes CDR1 GTSNPN and CDR2 SVGIG (reference sequence). With 6 bases clipped from V and 5 bases from J, the junction kept 8 bases outside the gene matches. The CDR3 is 13 residues long. The CDR3 nucleotides are TGTGCCTGCCGCCAGGGGGCCTGGGAGACCCAGTACTTC. This gives the protein CACRQGAWETQYF. Using reference TRBV30 and TRBJ2-5 for the parts outside the CDR3, the full variable domain is SQTIHQWPATLVQPVGSPLSLECTVEGTSNPNLYWYRQAAGRGLQLLFYSVGIGQISSEVPQNLSASRPQDRQFILSSKKLLLSDSGFYLCACRQGAWETQYFGPGTRLLVL.

V and J are TRBV7-3 and TRBJ1-1; D is unresolved. The CDR3 sequence is 13 residues long. In germline, CDR1 is SGHTA, CDR2 FQGTGA. Between the trimmed V and J ends, which lost 4 bases and 4 bases, there was a span of 10 bases. CDR3 loop: CASSSGPATEAFF. The CDR3 DNA sequence: TGTGCCAGCAGCTCAGGTCCCGCCACTGAAGCTTTCTTT.

The V gene is TRBV19, the J gene TRBJ1-3; D remains unclear. The CDR3 spans 15 residues. Germline CDR1 reads LNHDA; CDR2 reads SQIVND (reference sequence). Between the trimmed V and J ends, which lost 8 bases and 6 bases, there was a span of 20 bases. The CDR3: CASYGDPRIENTIYF. The CDR3, as DNA: TGTGCCAGTTACGGTGACCCCCGTATAGAAAACACCATATATTTT.

The chain has TRBV9 and TRBJ2-1, with 8 bases aligning to TRBD2. After removal of 0 bases from V and 6 bases from J, the junction contained 5 bases not matched to a gene. This CDR3 has 15 residues. Per germline, CDR1 SGDLS and CDR2 YYNGEE. CDR3 coding DNA: TGTGCCAGCAGCGTAGATCAGCGGGGGAGCAATGAGCAGTTCTTC. Protein: CASSVDQRGSNEQFF.

The chain has TRBV18 and TRBJ1-5; D perhaps matches TRBD1 (5 bases). CDR3 length equals 15 residues. Between the trimmed V and J ends, which lost 2 bases and 2 bases, there was a span of 10 bases. Per the germline V gene, CDR1 is KGHSH and CDR2 is LQKENI. The CDR3 is CASSPNQGGNQPQHF. The DNA for the CDR3 is TGTGCCAGCTCACCAAATCAGGGAGGCAATCAGCCCCAGCATTTT.

The genes are TRBV19 and TRBJ2-1; 7 bases agree with TRBD1. The CDR3 extends over 16 amino acids. V lost 3 bases and J lost 3; bases outside the gene matches: 8. Per germline, CDR1 LNHDA and CDR2 SQIVND (reference sequence). The CDR3 nucleotides are TGTGCCAGTAGTATTCTGCCGGGACAGAGCTACAATGAGCAGTTCTTC. The encoded protein is CASSILPGQSYNEQFF.

Of note for this clone: The sample carries other DNA sequences with the same CDR3. This chain links TRBV9 with TRBJ2-7; TRBD2 matches 11 bases. Germline-derived CDR1 and CDR2 are SGDLS and YYNGEE. The CDR3 contains 15 residues. Trimming cost V 0 bases and J 4 bases; bases outside gene matches: 3. CDR3 sequence (DNA): TGTGCCAGCAGCGTAGGACTAGCGGGGAAATACGAGCAGTACTTC. As protein: CASSVGLAGKYEQYF.

The count of this clone is one. The chain joins TRBV7-2 to TRBJ1-1; possible D gene TRBD1, 5 bases. The CDR3 consists of 15 residues. Germline lookup yields CDR1 SGHTA and CDR2 FQGNSA. Trimming took off 4 bases at V and 0 bases at J, with 12 bases between the two ends. The CDR3 DNA follows: TGTGCCAGCAGCTCACCGGGACCACTGAACACTGAAGCTTTCTTT. It is translated as CASSSPGPLNTEAFF.

The V gene is TRBV10-2, the J gene TRBJ1-2; no clear D gene. Deletions cut 4 bases from V and 4 bases from J, with 10 bases between. Germline V gene lookup returns CDR1 WSHSY and CDR2 SAAADI. CDR3 size: 13 residues. The CDR3 protein is CASSAAGIYGYTF. The CDR3 bases are TGCGCCAGCAGTGCAGCAGGCATCTATGGCTACACCTTC.

The V gene is TRBV5-4, the J gene TRBJ2-3, with 9 positions matching TRBD2. The CDR3 totals 15 residues. From germline, CDR1 is SGHNT and CDR2 YYREEE (reference sequence). V trimming: 10 bases; J trimming: 5 bases; junction bases outside the gene matches: 14. CDR3: CAETEGGGAEDTQYF. DNA for the CDR3: TGTGCCGAAACGGAGGGCGGGGGGGCGGAAGATACGCAGTATTTT.

The chain joins TRBV7-3 to TRBJ2-3; D uncertain. This CDR3 is 13 amino acids long. Germline CDR1 SGHTA, CDR2 FQGTGA. The V end lost 2 bases, the J end lost 6 bases, and 9 bases lay between the germline ends. The CDR3 DNA reads TGTGCCAGCAGCTTATTTTTATCGGATACGCAGTATTTT. Amino acid sequence: CASSLFLSDTQYF.

This chain links TRBV30 with TRBJ2-7, with D unclear. Between the trimmed V and J ends, which lost 3 bases and 0 bases, there was a span of 12 bases. The CDR3 covers 14 residues. The germline V gene has CDR1 GTSNPN and CDR2 SVGIG (reference sequence). CDR3 sequence reads: CAWSHGRNSYEQYF. Written as DNA, the CDR3 is TGTGCCTGGAGCCACGGACGGAACTCCTACGAGCAGTACTTC. The whole variable domain, filled in from reference TRBV30 and TRBJ2-7, reads SQTIHQWPATLVQPVGSPLSLECTVEGTSNPNLYWYRQAAGRGLQLLFYSVGIGQISSEVPQNLSASRPQDRQFILSSKKLLLSDSGFYLCAWSHGRNSYEQYFGPGTRLTVT.

The V gene is TRBV18, the J gene TRBJ2-1, with 10 bases that match TRBD2. Germline CDR1 and CDR2: KGHSH and LQKENI. Trimming removed 1 base from V and 6 bases from J; junction bases left unmatched: 12. There are 18 residues in the CDR3. The CDR3 region has the DNA TGTGCCAGCTCACCACTTGGGACACTGGGACTAGCGTCCAATGAGCAGTTCTTC. It specifies CASSPLGTLGLASNEQFF.

The CDR3 DNA sequence: TGTGCCAGCAGTCTGACAGGCTCCCCTGGCTACACCTTC. As protein: CASSLTGSPGYTF. The chain employs TRBV28 and TRBJ1-2, with D possibly being TRBD1 (6 bases). CDR3 size: 13 residues. V was pared by 5 bases and J by 7 bases, with 14 bases between. Germline-derived CDR1 and CDR2 are MDHEN and SYDVKM.

The V gene is TRBV30, the J gene TRBJ1-2, with unresolved D. Per the germline V gene, CDR1 is GTSNPN and CDR2 is SVGIG (reference sequence). The CDR3 covers 14 residues. V lost 0 bases to trimming and J lost 4 bases, with 12 bases between them. CDR3 sequence reads: CAWSVHSLAYGYTF. The CDR3 DNA is TGTGCCTGGAGTGTACATAGCCTGGCCTATGGCTACACCTTC.

V gene TRBV19 combines with J gene TRBJ1-5, with D possibly matching TRBD1 (6 bases). Trimming removed 4 bases at V and 5 bases at J, with 9 bases between. This CDR3 comprises 13 residues. Germline V lookup: CDR1 LNHDA, CDR2 SQIVND (reference sequence). The CDR3 protein is CASSTHRDQPQHF. In nucleotides, the CDR3 is TGTGCCAGTAGTACCCACAGGGATCAGCCCCAGCATTTT.

The chain combines TRBV6-2 or TRBV6-3 with TRBJ1-6; D gene unclear. This CDR3 is 14 amino acids long. Germline loops: CDR1 MNHEY, CDR2 SVGEGT. Trimming cost V 6 bases and J 8 bases, with 14 bases left between them. The DNA of the CDR3 is TGTGCCAGCAGCTCCCCTCGGCCGTATTCACCCCTCCACTTT. This codes for CASSSPRPYSPLHF.

V gene TRBV6-2 or TRBV6-3 combines with J gene TRBJ1-1; D is undetermined. The ends were cut back, 6 bases at V and 3 bases at J, with 8 bases in the middle. Germline CDR1 and CDR2: MNHEY and SVGEGT. The CDR3 totals 12 residues. Here the CDR3 reads CASSHRDTEAFF. CDR3 nucleotides: TGTGCCAGCAGCCACCGGGACACTGAAGCTTTCTTT.